This TCR beta chain derives from a study of cytomegalovirus exposure and HLA in healthy donors. Primers: 60 Vbeta forward and 13 Jbeta reverse. The table came from immunoSEQ multiplex PCR; TCRdb's copy has only in-frame clones and leaves some out. The sample consists of approximately 130,000 clones, approximately 85% of them appearing once. CDR3 length equals 15 residues. After removal of 3 bases from V and 10 bases from J, the junction contained 6 bases not matched to a gene. CDR1 is SGHRS, CDR2 YFSETQ, per germline. The source material was PBMCs. This TCR was sampled from a woman in her 30s in good health and CMV-seropositive. This sequence joins TRBV5-1 and TRBJ1-6, with TRBD1 matching over 11 bases. The CDR3: CASSWGQGVYSPLHF. The CDR3, as DNA: TGCGCCAGCAGCTGGGGACAGGGGGTTTACTCACCCCTCCACTTT.